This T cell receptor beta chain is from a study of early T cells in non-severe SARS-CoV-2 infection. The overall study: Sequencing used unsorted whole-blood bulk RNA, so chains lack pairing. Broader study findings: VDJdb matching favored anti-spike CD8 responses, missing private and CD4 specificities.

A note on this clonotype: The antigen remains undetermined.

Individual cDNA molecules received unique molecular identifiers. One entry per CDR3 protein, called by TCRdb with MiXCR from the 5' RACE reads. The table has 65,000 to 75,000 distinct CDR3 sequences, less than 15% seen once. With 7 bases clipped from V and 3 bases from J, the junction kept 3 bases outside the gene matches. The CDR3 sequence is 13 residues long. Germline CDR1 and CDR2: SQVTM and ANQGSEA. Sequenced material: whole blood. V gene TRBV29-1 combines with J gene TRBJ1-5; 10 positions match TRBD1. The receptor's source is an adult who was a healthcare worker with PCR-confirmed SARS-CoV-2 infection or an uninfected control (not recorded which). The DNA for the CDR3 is TGCAGCGCGGGACAGGGGAACAATCAGCCCCAGCATTTT. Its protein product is CSAGQGNNQPQHF.